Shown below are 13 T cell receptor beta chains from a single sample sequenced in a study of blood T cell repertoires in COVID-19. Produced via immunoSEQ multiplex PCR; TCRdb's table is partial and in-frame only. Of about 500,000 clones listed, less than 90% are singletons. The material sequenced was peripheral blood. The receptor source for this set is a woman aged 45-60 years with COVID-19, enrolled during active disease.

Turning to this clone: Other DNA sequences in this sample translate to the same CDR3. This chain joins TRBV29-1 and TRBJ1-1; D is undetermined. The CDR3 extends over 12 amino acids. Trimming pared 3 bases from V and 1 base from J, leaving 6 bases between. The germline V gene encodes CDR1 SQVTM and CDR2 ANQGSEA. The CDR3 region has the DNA TGCAGCGTTGATTCGGGGAACACTGAAGCTTTCTTT. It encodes CSVDSGNTEAFF.

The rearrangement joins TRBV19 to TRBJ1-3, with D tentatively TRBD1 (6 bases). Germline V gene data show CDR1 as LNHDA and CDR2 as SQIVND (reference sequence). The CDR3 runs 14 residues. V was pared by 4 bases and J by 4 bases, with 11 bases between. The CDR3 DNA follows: TGTGCCAGTAGTACCGGACAGAGAGGAAACACCATATATTTT. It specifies CASSTGQRGNTIYF. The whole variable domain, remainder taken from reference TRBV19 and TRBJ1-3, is DGGITQSPKYLFRKEGQNVTLSCEQNLNHDAMYWYRQDPGQGLRLIYYSQIVNDFQKGDIAEGYSVSREKKESFPLTVTSAQKNPTAFYLCASSTGQRGNTIYFGEGSWLTVV.

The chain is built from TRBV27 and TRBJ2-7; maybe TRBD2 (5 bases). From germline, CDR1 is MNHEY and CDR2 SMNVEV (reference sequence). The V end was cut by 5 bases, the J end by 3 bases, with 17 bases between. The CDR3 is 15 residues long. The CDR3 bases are TGTGCCAGCAGTCAACTACCCCTCGGAGGCTACGAGCAGTACTTC. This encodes CASSQLPLGGYEQYF.

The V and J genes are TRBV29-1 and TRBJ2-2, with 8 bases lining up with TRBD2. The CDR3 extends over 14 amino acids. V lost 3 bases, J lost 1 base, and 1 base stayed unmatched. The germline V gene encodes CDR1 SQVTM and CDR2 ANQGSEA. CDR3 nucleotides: TGCAGCGTTGAGGGACTAGAGAACACCGGGGAGCTGTTTTTT. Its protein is CSVEGLENTGELFF.

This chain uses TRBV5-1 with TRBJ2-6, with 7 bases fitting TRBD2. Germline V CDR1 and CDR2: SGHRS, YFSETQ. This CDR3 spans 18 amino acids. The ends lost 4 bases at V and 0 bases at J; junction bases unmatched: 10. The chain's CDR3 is CASSPFVREGSGANVLTF. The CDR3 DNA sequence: TGCGCCAGCAGCCCCTTCGTCAGGGAGGGCTCTGGGGCCAACGTCCTGACTTTC. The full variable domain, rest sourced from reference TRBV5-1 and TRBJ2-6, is KAGVTQTPRYLIKTRGQQVTLSCSPISGHRSVSWYQQTPGQGLQFLFEYFSETQRNKGNFPGRFSGRQFSNSRSEMNVSTLELGDSALYLCASSPFVREGSGANVLTFGAGSRLTVL.

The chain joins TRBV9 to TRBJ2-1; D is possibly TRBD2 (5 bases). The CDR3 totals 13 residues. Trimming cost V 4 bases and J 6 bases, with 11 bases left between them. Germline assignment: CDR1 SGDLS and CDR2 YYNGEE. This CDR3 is CASSLAGRNEQFF. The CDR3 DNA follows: TGTGCCAGCAGCCTGGCGGGCCGCAATGAGCAGTTCTTC.

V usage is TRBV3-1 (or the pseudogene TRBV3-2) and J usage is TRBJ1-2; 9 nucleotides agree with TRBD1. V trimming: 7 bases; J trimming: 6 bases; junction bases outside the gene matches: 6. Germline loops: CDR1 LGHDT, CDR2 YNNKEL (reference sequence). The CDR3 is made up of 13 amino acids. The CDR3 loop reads CASTITGGDGYTF. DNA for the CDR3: TGTGCCAGCACCATTACAGGGGGCGATGGCTACACCTTC.

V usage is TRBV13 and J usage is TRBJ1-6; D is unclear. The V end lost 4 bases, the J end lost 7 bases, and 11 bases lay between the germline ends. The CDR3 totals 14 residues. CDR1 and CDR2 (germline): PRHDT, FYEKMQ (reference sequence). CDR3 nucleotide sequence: TGTGCCAGCAGCTCCTTGGGCCTCAATTCACCCCTCCACTTT. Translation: CASSSLGLNSPLHF.

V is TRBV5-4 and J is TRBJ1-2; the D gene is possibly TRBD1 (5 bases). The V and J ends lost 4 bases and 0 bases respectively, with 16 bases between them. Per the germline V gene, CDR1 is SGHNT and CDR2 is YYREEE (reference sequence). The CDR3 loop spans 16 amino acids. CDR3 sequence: CASSRRWGRTNYGYTF. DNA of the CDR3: TGTGCCAGCAGCCGCCGATGGGGGAGGACTAACTATGGCTACACCTTC. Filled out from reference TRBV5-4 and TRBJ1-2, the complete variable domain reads ETGVTQSPTHLIKTRGQQVTLRCSSQSGHNTVSWYQQALGQGPQFIFQYYREEENGRGNFPPRFSGLQFPNYSSELNVNALELDDSALYLCASSRRWGRTNYGYTFGSGTRLTVV.

The CDR3 region is CASSQGRGQTDTQYF. Here the CDR3 DNA reads TGCGCCAGCAGCCAAGGGAGGGGGCAAACAGATACGCAGTATTTT. The chain is built from TRBV4-1 and TRBJ2-3, with a possible D match to TRBD1 (7 bases). With 1 base removed from V and 3 bases from J, the gap between germline ends came to 11 bases. Germline V lookup: CDR1 MGHRA, CDR2 YSYEKL. CDR3 length: 15 residues.

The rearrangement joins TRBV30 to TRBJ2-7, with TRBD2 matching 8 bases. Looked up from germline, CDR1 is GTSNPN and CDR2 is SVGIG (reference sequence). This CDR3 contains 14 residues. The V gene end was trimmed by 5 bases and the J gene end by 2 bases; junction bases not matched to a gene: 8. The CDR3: CAWAGGMGTYEQYF. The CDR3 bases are TGTGCCTGGGCGGGAGGCATGGGGACCTACGAGCAGTACTTC. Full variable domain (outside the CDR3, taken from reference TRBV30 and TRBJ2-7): SQTIHQWPATLVQPVGSPLSLECTVEGTSNPNLYWYRQAAGRGLQLLFYSVGIGQISSEVPQNLSASRPQDRQFILSSKKLLLSDSGFYLCAWAGGMGTYEQYFGPGTRLTVT.

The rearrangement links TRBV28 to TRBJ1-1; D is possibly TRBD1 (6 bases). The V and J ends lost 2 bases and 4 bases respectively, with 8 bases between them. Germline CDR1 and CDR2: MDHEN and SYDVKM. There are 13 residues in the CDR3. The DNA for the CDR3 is TGTGCCAGCAGTTTAACAGGGTTCACTGAAGCTTTCTTT. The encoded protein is CASSLTGFTEAFF.

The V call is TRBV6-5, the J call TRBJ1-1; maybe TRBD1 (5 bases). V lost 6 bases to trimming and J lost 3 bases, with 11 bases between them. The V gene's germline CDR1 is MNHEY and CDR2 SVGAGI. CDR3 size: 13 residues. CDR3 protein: CASSDEGDTEAFF. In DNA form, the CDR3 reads TGTGCCAGCAGCGACGAAGGGGACACTGAAGCTTTCTTT.